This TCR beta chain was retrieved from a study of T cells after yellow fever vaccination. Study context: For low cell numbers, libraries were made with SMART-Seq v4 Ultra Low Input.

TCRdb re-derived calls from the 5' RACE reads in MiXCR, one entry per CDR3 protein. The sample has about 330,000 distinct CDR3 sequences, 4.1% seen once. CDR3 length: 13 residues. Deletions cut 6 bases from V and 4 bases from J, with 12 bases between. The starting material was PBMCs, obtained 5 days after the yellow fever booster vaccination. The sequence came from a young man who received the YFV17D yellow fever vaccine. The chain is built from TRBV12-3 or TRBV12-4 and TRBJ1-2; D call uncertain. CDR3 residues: CASSPSVAYGYTF. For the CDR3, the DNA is TGTGCCAGCAGCCCTTCAGTAGCCTATGGCTACACCTTC.